The 8 T cell receptor beta chains below all came from one sample that was sequenced in a study of neurological immune-mediated disorders. TCRdb analysed the 5' RACE reads with MiXCR anew, one entry per CDR3 protein. The sample contains tens of thousands of distinct CDR3 sequences, 3.5% to 4.5% of which appear only once. The sample comprised PBMCs. The source is a woman in her fifties or sixties with multiple sclerosis.

In this sample, this clonotype turned up many times. J is TRBJ1-5 and V is TRBV6-2 or TRBV6-3; D is perhaps TRBD1 (5 bases). Germline CDR1 MNHEY, CDR2 SVGEGT. The CDR3 covers 16 residues. Between the trimmed V and J ends, which lost 4 bases and 7 bases, there was a span of 20 bases. This CDR3 reads CASSSPMGGEGQPQHF. The CDR3 DNA reads as TGTGCCAGCAGTTCCCCCATGGGAGGGGAGGGACAGCCCCAGCATTTT.

This clonotype was recorded at least ten times. V and J are TRBV15 and TRBJ2-2; D not resolved. Trimming took 8 bases from V and 1 from J, leaving 11 bases between them. CDR3 length equals 14 residues. CDR1 LNHNV and CDR2 YYDKDF come from the germline V gene (reference sequence). The CDR3 is CATAPALNTGELFF. For the CDR3, the DNA is TGTGCCACCGCGCCTGCCTTGAACACCGGGGAGCTGTTTTTT.

This clonotype was counted at least ten times. The chain has TRBV6-6 and TRBJ1-1; D unresolved. The CDR3 is 15 amino acids. Trimming shortened V by 4 bases and J by 5 bases, and 17 bases separated the two germline ends. Germline-derived CDR1 and CDR2 are MNHNY and SVGAGI (reference sequence). CDR3 in amino acids: CASSLTRLRGTEAFF. DNA for the CDR3: TGTGCCAGCAGTTTAACGCGGCTCCGAGGGACTGAAGCTTTCTTT.

The chain is built from TRBV19 and TRBJ1-2; a possible D gene is TRBD1 (5 bases). This CDR3 is built from 14 residues. V was cut by 3 bases and J by 2 bases, with 10 bases left in between. Germline V gene lookup returns CDR1 LNHDA and CDR2 SQIVND (reference sequence). CDR3 DNA sequence: TGTGCCAGTAGTATGAGCAGGGCGAACTATGGCTACACCTTC. Protein product: CASSMSRANYGYTF.

This clonotype was recorded at least ten times. The gene calls are TRBV24-1 and TRBJ2-2; no clear D. Germline-derived CDR1 and CDR2 are KGHDR and SFDVKD. V lost 3 bases and J lost 5, with 15 bases in between. The CDR3 is made up of 16 amino acids. The CDR3 spells CATSDGDQPRTGELFF. CDR3 nucleotide sequence: TGTGCCACCAGTGATGGAGACCAACCTAGGACCGGGGAGCTGTTTTTT.

This clonotype was seen many times. The chain recombines TRBV5-4 with TRBJ1-3, with D possibly matching TRBD1 (5 bases). V was cut by 4 bases and J by 4 bases, with 12 bases left in between. The CDR3 runs to 14 residues. In germline, CDR1 is SGHNT, CDR2 YYREEE (reference sequence). The CDR3 DNA sequence: TGTGCCAGCAGCGGCGGGGGGTTCGGAAACACCATATATTTT. Translating gives CASSGGGFGNTIYF.

This clonotype has a count of ten or more. The chain joins TRBV7-2 to TRBJ2-3; D gene ambiguous. The CDR3 is made up of 14 amino acids. Germline loops: CDR1 SGHTA, CDR2 FQGNSA. The ends were cut back, 5 bases at V and 5 bases at J, with 14 bases in the middle. DNA for the CDR3: TGTGCCAGCAGCCCTTCGCTAGGGATAGATACGCAGTATTTT. The encoded protein is CASSPSLGIDTQYF. The variable domain in full, with the rest retrieved from reference TRBV7-2 and TRBJ2-3, is GAGVSQSPSNKVTEKGKDVELRCDPISGHTALYWYRQSLGQGLEFLIYFQGNSAPDKSGLPSDRFSAERTGGSVSTLTIQRTQQEDSAVYLCASSPSLGIDTQYFGPGTRLTVL.

This clonotype was picked up many times. J is TRBJ1-6 and V is TRBV7-9; D unresolved. Germline assignment: CDR1 SEHNR and CDR2 FQNEAQ (reference sequence). The V and J ends lost 8 bases and 5 bases respectively, with 7 bases between them. This CDR3 region has 12 residues. DNA of the CDR3: TGTGCCAGCTTGGGAAATAATTCACCCCTCCACTTT. This encodes CASLGNNSPLHF.